Following are 9 T cell receptor beta chains from one sample sequenced in a study of blood T cell repertoires in COVID-19. Sequencing used immunoSEQ multiplex PCR; TCRdb keeps in-frame clones, though not all of them. In the table there are 200,000 or so clones, around 84% of which are singletons. Sequenced material: peripheral blood. Receptors originate from a middle-aged man who had recovered from COVID-19.

J is TRBJ1-3 and V is TRBV25-1, with D possibly matching TRBD1 (5 bases). This CDR3 has 15 amino acids. Trimming took off 3 bases at V and 2 bases at J, with 11 bases between the two ends. CDR1 is MGHDK and CDR2 is SYGVNS in the germline V gene. CDR3 in DNA: TGTGCCAGCAGTGATCAGACAGAAGCTGGAAACACCATATATTTT. It encodes CASSDQTEAGNTIYF.

The chain has TRBV5-6 and TRBJ1-1, with unresolved D. Germline-derived CDR1 and CDR2 are SGHDT and YYEEEE. The V end was cut by 1 base, the J end by 0 bases, with 7 bases between. The CDR3 sequence is 14 residues long. The DNA for the CDR3 is TGTGCCAGCAGCTTGACAGCTATGAACACTGAAGCTTTCTTT. Translating gives CASSLTAMNTEAFF.

The genes are TRBV10-3 and TRBJ1-1; D may be TRBD1 (5 bases). From germline, CDR1 is ENHRY and CDR2 SYGVKD. The CDR3 runs to 15 residues. V lost 2 bases, J lost 0 bases, and 10 bases lay in between. CDR3 DNA sequence: TGTGCCATCAGTGAGCAGGGAGGGCTGAACACTGAAGCTTTCTTT. Amino acids: CAISEQGGLNTEAFF.

The chain recombines TRBV7-6 with TRBJ2-7; TRBD2 matches at 10 bases. CDR1 is SGHVS, CDR2 FNYEAQ, per germline. The CDR3 extends over 17 amino acids. V lost 1 base, J lost 3 bases, and 9 bases stayed unmatched. The CDR3 spells CASSLGLAGVSDYEQYF. CDR3 DNA: TGTGCCAGCAGCTTAGGGCTAGCGGGAGTATCCGACTACGAGCAGTACTTC.

The chain employs TRBV18 and TRBJ1-2; D possibly corresponds to TRBD1 (6 bases). V gave up 3 bases and J gave up 6 bases, with 11 bases separating them. CDR3 length: 13 amino acids. CDR1 KGHSH and CDR2 LQKENI come from the germline V gene. CDR3 in DNA: TGTGCCAGCTCACCCGGCAGGGGAAATGGCTACACCTTC. Its translation is CASSPGRGNGYTF.

In nucleotides, the CDR3 is TGTGCCAGCAGCTTGCTGCCCGCGAACTATGGCTACACCTTC. It yields the protein CASSLLPANYGYTF. This chain connects TRBV5-6 to TRBJ1-2; no clear D. The CDR3 extends over 14 amino acids. Germline CDR1 is SGHDT and CDR2 is YYEEEE. Trimming left V 1 base short and J 2 bases short, with 9 bases between. Based on the CDR3 plus reference TRBV5-6 and TRBJ1-2, the full variable domain is DAGVTQSPTHLIKTRGQQVTLRCSPKSGHDTVSWYQQALGQGPQFIFQYYEEEERQRGNFPDRFSGHQFPNYSSELNVNALLLGDSALYLCASSLLPANYGYTFGSGTRLTVV.

The genes are TRBV5-1 and TRBJ1-5, with 9 bases aligning to TRBD1. Trimming cost V 0 bases and J 3 bases; bases outside gene matches: 16. CDR1 and CDR2 from the germline V gene are SGHRS and YFSETQ. The CDR3 length is 20 residues. This chain's CDR3 is CASSLGEGTGNSGPNQPQHF. The CDR3 nucleotides are TGCGCCAGCAGCTTGGGTGAAGGGACAGGGAATTCAGGGCCCAATCAGCCCCAGCATTTT.

The gene calls are TRBV19 and TRBJ2-1, with D tentatively TRBD2 (6 bases). The CDR3 covers 13 residues. Germline assignment: CDR1 LNHDA and CDR2 SQIVND (reference sequence). The V and J ends lost 6 bases and 8 bases respectively, with 14 bases between them. The CDR3 DNA is TGTGCCAGTAGGGAGGGGTCCAGGGATGAGCAGTTCTTC. Its translation is CASREGSRDEQFF.

This chain connects TRBV10-1 to TRBJ2-5, with D maybe TRBD1 (7 bases). CDR1 and CDR2 from the germline V gene are WNHNN and SYGVQD (reference sequence). V lost 6 bases, J lost 2 bases, and 13 bases lay in between. The CDR3 covers 14 residues. The CDR3 bases are TGCGCCAGCAGCCTTCAGGGGGGACAAGAGACCCAGTACTTC. Translation: CASSLQGGQETQYF.